What follows are 14 T cell receptor beta chains derived from one specimen sequenced in a study of early T cells in non-severe SARS-CoV-2 infection. TCRdb reprocessed the 5' RACE reads via MiXCR and lists one record per CDR3 protein. The sample has 98,000 or so distinct CDR3 sequences; roughly 9.6% are singletons. Sequences were obtained from whole blood. Source of these receptors: an adult who was a healthcare worker with PCR-confirmed SARS-CoV-2 infection or an uninfected control (not recorded which).

Many counts were recorded for this clonotype. The gene calls are TRBV10-3 and TRBJ1-2; 7 bases fit TRBD1. The J segment lost 2 bases and the V segment lost 5 bases, leaving 5 bases of the junction unmatched. This CDR3 is built from 14 residues. Germline V gene lookup returns CDR1 ENHRY and CDR2 SYGVKD. CDR3 amino acids: CAISNTQGNYGYTF. The CDR3 region has the DNA TGTGCCATCAGTAACACACAGGGGAACTATGGCTACACCTTC.

The chain recombines TRBV13 with TRBJ1-5, with D unclear. The V gene lost 0 bases and the J gene lost 5 bases, with 2 bases spanning the gap. The length of the CDR3 is 12 residues. Germline lookup yields CDR1 PRHDT and CDR2 FYEKMQ (reference sequence). Here the CDR3 reads CASSLGDQPQHF. CDR3 nucleotides: TGTGCCAGCAGCTTAGGGGATCAGCCCCAGCATTTT.

This clonotype has a handful of counts. This chain links TRBV5-1 with TRBJ2-7, with 8 bases that match TRBD1. J gave up 2 bases and V 3 bases, and 7 bases lay outside the gene matches. There are 15 residues in the CDR3. Germline values: CDR1 SGHRS, CDR2 YFSETQ. The CDR3 is CASSSGQGNPYEQYF. CDR3 DNA sequence: TGCGCCAGCAGCTCCGGACAGGGTAATCCCTACGAGCAGTACTTC.

About this clonotype: A read error may be the cause here, since a much bigger clone is one base away. The CDR3 coding sequence is TGTGCCAGCAGCTTAGCGGGGACTCAGGGAATCTGGGTCAAAAACATTCAGTACTTC. Translation gives CASSLAGTQGIWVKNIQYF. V gene TRBV7-6 combines with J gene TRBJ2-4, with D perhaps TRBD2 (6 bases). V gave up 0 bases and J gave up 3 bases, with 21 bases separating them. The CDR3 is made up of 19 amino acids. The germline gives CDR1 SGHVS, CDR2 FNYEAQ.

The CDR3 DNA is TGCAGTGCTAGAGCCGGGGGGGGAGATACGCAGTATTTT. Amino acids: CSARAGGGDTQYF. The rearrangement links TRBV20-1 to TRBJ2-3; TRBD2 aligns across 8 bases. The CDR3 consists of 13 residues. Germline CDR1 DFQATT, CDR2 SNEGSKA (reference sequence). The V gene end was trimmed by 1 base and the J gene end by 5 bases; junction bases not matched to a gene: 2.

This clonotype was seen repeatedly, ten times or more. This chain links TRBV18 with TRBJ1-5; the D is unclear. Germline assignment: CDR1 KGHSH and CDR2 LQKENI. The CDR3 runs to 14 residues. With 3 bases removed from V and 1 base from J, the gap between germline ends came to 7 bases. DNA of the CDR3: TGTGCCAGCTCACCGGTGGGGAGCAATCAGCCCCAGCATTTT. Protein product: CASSPVGSNQPQHF. Together with reference TRBV18 and TRBJ1-5, the CDR3 gives the full variable domain: NAGVMQNPRHLVRRRGQEARLRCSPMKGHSHVYWYRQLPEEGLKFMVYLQKENIIDESGMPKERFSAEFPKEGPSILRIQQVVRGDSAAYFCASSPVGSNQPQHFGDGTRLSIL.

This clonotype has only a few counts. V is TRBV4-1 and J is TRBJ2-5, with TRBD1 matching over 9 bases. Germline trimming cut 0 bases from V and 5 bases from J; bases unmatched to any gene: 10. Germline V lookup: CDR1 MGHRA, CDR2 YSYEKL. CDR3 length: 17 residues. In DNA, the CDR3 is TGCGCCAGCAGCCAAGACTCCCGACAGGGGGGCCGGGAGACCCAGTACTTC. Translating it yields CASSQDSRQGGRETQYF.

This clonotype was detected a few times. The CDR3 reads CSSGDYGYTF. CDR3 in DNA: TGCAGTTCAGGGGACTATGGCTACACCTTC. J is TRBJ1-2 and V is TRBV29-1, with a possible D match to TRBD1 (6 bases). Germline lookup yields CDR1 SQVTM and CDR2 ANQGSEA. This CDR3 spans 10 amino acids.

The rearrangement joins TRBV19 to TRBJ1-5, with 8 bases matching TRBD1. CDR3 size: 15 residues. V trimming: 3 bases; J trimming: 5 bases; junction bases outside the gene matches: 6. The germline V gene has CDR1 LNHDA and CDR2 SQIVND (reference sequence). The CDR3 region is CASSIGGQGYQPQHF. The CDR3 region has the DNA TGTGCCAGTAGTATTGGCGGACAGGGCTATCAGCCCCAGCATTTT.

The chain links TRBV5-4 to TRBJ2-1, with D perhaps matching TRBD1 (5 bases). V was cut by 0 bases and J by 10 bases, with 20 bases left in between. This CDR3 has 16 amino acids. The germline gives CDR1 SGHNT, CDR2 YYREEE (reference sequence). The CDR3 is CASSLDTGGNHREQFF. The CDR3 nucleotides read TGTGCCAGCAGCTTGGATACAGGTGGGAATCATAGGGAGCAGTTCTTC.

This clonotype showed up many times. The chain joins TRBV6-5 to TRBJ1-6; 9 nucleotides agree with TRBD1. Germline V lookup: CDR1 MNHEY, CDR2 SVGAGI. Trimming removed 5 bases from V and 4 bases from J; junction bases left unmatched: 3. This CDR3 spans 15 amino acids. CDR3 protein: CASSTDRGYNSPLHF. The CDR3 coding sequence is TGTGCCAGCAGTACGGACAGGGGATATAATTCACCCCTCCACTTT.

The chain recombines TRBV5-1 with TRBJ2-7; D is possibly TRBD2 (5 bases). This CDR3 has 15 residues. Between the trimmed V and J ends, which lost 5 bases and 4 bases, there was a span of 19 bases. Per germline, CDR1 SGHRS and CDR2 YFSETQ. CDR3 protein: CASSSSGVATYEQYF. The CDR3 DNA is TGCGCCAGCAGTTCGTCCGGGGTTGCAACGTACGAGCAGTACTTC.

The chain is built from TRBV7-3 and TRBJ2-2; unclear D gene. The CDR3 has 12 residues. Trimming shortened V by 4 bases and J by 7 bases, and 7 bases separated the two germline ends. Germline assignment: CDR1 SGHTA and CDR2 FQGTGA. In DNA form, the CDR3 reads TGTGCCAGCAGCTCCAGGATCGGGGAGCTGTTTTTT. Amino acids: CASSSRIGELFF.

The sample holds a few counts of this clonotype. V usage is TRBV28 and J usage is TRBJ2-7, with D unresolved. V shed 8 bases and J shed 3 bases, with 14 bases lying between them. The CDR3 length is 13 residues. CDR1 and CDR2 from the germline V gene are MDHEN and SYDVKM. The CDR3 loop is CASRLDLYYEQYF. The CDR3 nucleotides read TGTGCCAGCCGATTAGACCTCTACTACGAGCAGTACTTC.